The 25 T cell receptor beta chains given below trace back to one sample, sequenced in a study of CD8 T cells in Susac syndrome. RNA was extracted with the RNeasy kit, and a quantity of 0.5 to 1 ug was reverse transcribed using random hexamers. TCRdb re-derived calls from the immunoSEQ multiplex PCR reads in MiXCR, one entry per CDR3 protein. The table includes around 130,000 distinct CDR3 sequences, about 90% detected once. Material for sequencing was CD8+ T cells from PBMCs. The receptors were sampled from a human donor with multiple sclerosis.

The genes are TRBV5-4 and TRBJ1-1; D is undetermined. This CDR3 has 11 residues. Germline V gene lookup returns CDR1 SGHNT and CDR2 YYREEE (reference sequence). V dropped 0 bases and J dropped 6 bases, with 3 bases sitting between them. CDR3 DNA sequence: TGTGCCAGCAGCTTGGAGGCTGAAGCTTTCTTT. This encodes CASSLEAEAFF.

The chain couples TRBV3-1 to TRBJ2-6; TRBD1 aligns across 7 bases. The CDR3 consists of 18 residues. V was clipped by 5 bases and J by 0 bases; unmatched bases: 10. Looked up from germline, CDR1 is LGHDT and CDR2 is YNNKEL (reference sequence). This chain's CDR3 is CASSSPGQHTSGANVLTF. The CDR3 nucleotides read TGTGCCAGCAGCTCCCCGGGACAGCATACCTCTGGGGCCAACGTCCTGACTTTC.

This chain connects TRBV20-1 to TRBJ2-7; 7 positions agree with TRBD1. Germline CDR1 reads DFQATT; CDR2 reads SNEGSKA (reference sequence). The CDR3 runs to 16 residues. V lost 0 bases to trimming and J lost 1 base; unmatched junction nucleotides: 9. In DNA, the CDR3 is TGCAGTGCTAGAGATATAGAGGGGGCCTTGTCCTACGAGCAGTACTTC. Protein sequence: CSARDIEGALSYEQYF.

In DNA form, the CDR3 reads TGTGCCAGCAGCCCGCAGGGTTCTTCTGGAAACACCATATATTTT. Translating gives CASSPQGSSGNTIYF. J is TRBJ1-3 and V is TRBV7-9; D is perhaps TRBD1 (5 bases). V was clipped by 5 bases and J by 1 base, with 12 bases between them. The CDR3 runs 15 residues. The germline gives CDR1 SEHNR, CDR2 FQNEAQ (reference sequence).

The chain has TRBV7-6 and TRBJ2-7; D is perhaps TRBD1 (5 bases). This CDR3 has 15 amino acids. Germline V CDR1 and CDR2: SGHVS, FNYEAQ. The germline V and J ends were trimmed by 1 base and 0 bases, with 10 bases remaining between them. CDR3 sequence reads: CASSLEQESSYEQYF. As DNA, the CDR3 is TGTGCCAGCAGCTTAGAACAGGAGAGCTCCTACGAGCAGTACTTC.

The V and J genes are TRBV19 and TRBJ1-1; TRBD1 is a possible D gene (6 bases). The CDR3 sequence is 16 residues long. Trimming pared 3 bases from V and 0 bases from J, leaving 14 bases between. The germline V gene has CDR1 LNHDA and CDR2 SQIVND (reference sequence). The CDR3 nucleotides read TGTGCCAGTAGTATTGGGGGCGCACAGTTGAACACTGAAGCTTTCTTT. Translating it yields CASSIGGAQLNTEAFF.

The chain uses TRBV5-6 and TRBJ1-2; weak D call: TRBD1 (5 bases). This CDR3 comprises 15 residues. The V end was cut by 1 base, the J end by 7 bases, with 17 bases between. Germline assignment: CDR1 SGHDT and CDR2 YYEEEE. Here the CDR3 reads CASSLLGDSLRGYTF. Here the CDR3 DNA reads TGTGCCAGCAGCTTGTTGGGGGATTCTCTTCGTGGCTACACCTTC. Full variable domain (remainder filled in from reference TRBV5-6 and TRBJ1-2): DAGVTQSPTHLIKTRGQQVTLRCSPKSGHDTVSWYQQALGQGPQFIFQYYEEEERQRGNFPDRFSGHQFPNYSSELNVNALLLGDSALYLCASSLLGDSLRGYTFGSGTRLTVV.

The chain has TRBV4-2 and TRBJ1-4; D not resolved. Trimming removed 0 bases at V and 8 bases at J, with 16 bases between. Germline assignment: CDR1 LGHNA and CDR2 YNFKEQ. The CDR3 is 16 amino acids. This chain's CDR3 is CASSQDLHSRTEKLFF. The CDR3 DNA reads TGTGCCAGCAGCCAAGATTTGCACTCCCGAACCGAAAAACTGTTTTTT.

The rearrangement links TRBV24-1 to TRBJ1-1; the D gene is possibly TRBD1 (6 bases). Germline V lookup: CDR1 KGHDR, CDR2 SFDVKD. V was pared by 7 bases and J by 0 bases, with 8 bases between. The CDR3 is 13 residues long. CDR3: CATRDSMNTEAFF. The CDR3 bases are TGTGCCACCAGGGACAGCATGAACACTGAAGCTTTCTTT.

This chain links TRBV11-1 with TRBJ2-7; 14 bases agree with TRBD2. The J segment lost 5 bases and the V segment lost 1 base, leaving 22 bases of the junction unmatched. The CDR3 length is 22 residues. From germline, CDR1 is SGHAT and CDR2 FQDESV (reference sequence). The CDR3 nucleotides read TGTGCCAGCAGCTTAGGGGAAGAGACTAGCGGGAGGGCCTCCTTAGACGTCGACGAGCAGTACTTC. Its protein is CASSLGEETSGRASLDVDEQYF.

The V gene is TRBV27, the J gene TRBJ2-1, with D perhaps matching TRBD2 (7 bases). Germline V gives CDR1 MNHEY, CDR2 SMNVEV (reference sequence). This CDR3 comprises 11 residues. V was cut by 10 bases and J by 10 bases, with 14 bases left in between. CDR3 region: CATMGGPEQFF. The CDR3, as DNA: TGTGCCACCATGGGGGGGCCCGAGCAGTTCTTC.

V and J are TRBV19 and TRBJ1-5, with TRBD1 matching over 9 bases. The ends lost 5 bases at V and 7 bases at J; junction bases unmatched: 9. The CDR3 covers 15 residues. Germline CDR1 reads LNHDA; CDR2 reads SQIVND (reference sequence). The DNA of the CDR3 is TGTGCCAGTAGTTCTGGGACAGGGCTTTTACAGCCCCAGCATTTT. Amino acids: CASSSGTGLLQPQHF.

The chain combines TRBV29-1 with TRBJ1-2; TRBD1 might be the D (5 bases). Germline CDR1 SQVTM, CDR2 ANQGSEA. The CDR3 covers 11 residues. The V end lost 5 bases, the J end lost 6 bases, and 10 bases lay between the germline ends. The CDR3 reads CSVSRGDGYTF. The CDR3 DNA reads as TGCAGCGTTTCTAGGGGTGATGGCTACACCTTC.

The rearrangement links TRBV30 to TRBJ2-7; weak D call: TRBD2 (5 bases). The V gene lost 2 bases and the J gene lost 3 bases, with 17 bases spanning the gap. Germline-derived CDR1 and CDR2 are GTSNPN and SVGIG (reference sequence). There are 15 residues in the CDR3. Written as DNA, the CDR3 is TGTGCCTGGAGTAAAGACTACCGGGGAGTCTACGAGCAGTACTTC. Translation: CAWSKDYRGVYEQYF.

The CDR3 DNA reads TGTGCCTGCACCCTCGACTACGAGCAGTACTTC. Translating gives CACTLDYEQYF. The chain recombines TRBV30 with TRBJ2-7; D is undetermined. CDR1 and CDR2 from the germline V gene are GTSNPN and SVGIG (reference sequence). V was pared by 6 bases and J by 3 bases, with 9 bases between. The length of the CDR3 is 11 residues.

About this clonotype: One end of the junction does not line up with germline, which may come from a read error. The gene calls are TRBV19 and TRBJ1-1; D is unresolved. Germline CDR1 reads LNHDA; CDR2 reads SQIVND (reference sequence). The CDR3 sequence is 13 residues long. CDR3 in DNA: TGTGCCAGTTGTATTACTTCGAACACTGAAGCTTTCTTT. This translates into CASCITSNTEAFF.

The V gene is TRBV7-9, the J gene TRBJ2-3; TRBD2 agrees at 9 bases. There are 17 residues in the CDR3. Trimming at V came to 5 bases and at J to 0 bases, leaving 9 bases not matched to a gene. Germline CDR1 SEHNR, CDR2 FQNEAQ (reference sequence). The CDR3 DNA sequence: TGTGCCAGCAGCCCGCCCCGACTAGCGGCTAGCACAGATACGCAGTATTTT. This sequence encodes CASSPPRLAASTDTQYF.

V and J are TRBV10-2 and TRBJ2-7, with D possibly called TRBD1 or TRBD2 (5 bases each). Germline lookup yields CDR1 WSHSY and CDR2 SAAADI. The V gene lost 3 bases and the J gene lost 3 bases, with 12 bases spanning the gap. The CDR3 consists of 14 residues. The CDR3 is CASSEGGTYYEQYF. The CDR3 DNA follows: TGCGCCAGCAGTGAAGGTGGGACCTACTACGAGCAGTACTTC.

The chain has TRBV27 and TRBJ1-1; TRBD1 is a possible D gene (6 bases). Germline loops: CDR1 MNHEY, CDR2 SMNVEV (reference sequence). There are 11 residues in the CDR3. Trimming left V 7 bases short and J 3 bases short, with 6 bases between. The CDR3 nucleotides are TGTGCCAGCAAGGGGGACACTGAAGCTTTCTTT. This sequence encodes CASKGDTEAFF.

The chain is built from TRBV7-8 and TRBJ1-3; D uncertain. The V end was cut by 6 bases, the J end by 7 bases, with 13 bases between. The CDR3 covers 13 residues. Germline V gene sequence: CDR1 SGHVS, CDR2 FQNEAQ. The CDR3 DNA reads TGTGCCAGCAGATCGTCCTTGGATAACACCATATATTTT. As protein: CASRSSLDNTIYF.

The rearrangement links TRBV2 to TRBJ1-5; a possible D gene is TRBD1 (5 bases). Trimming took 3 bases from V and 5 from J, leaving 11 bases between them. This CDR3 contains 14 residues. Germline V gene lookup returns CDR1 SNHLY and CDR2 FYNNEI. The CDR3 spells CASSDQGWHQPQHF. In DNA, the CDR3 is TGTGCCAGCAGTGATCAGGGCTGGCATCAGCCCCAGCATTTT.

This chain links TRBV18 with TRBJ1-2; 8 bases agree with TRBD1. Germline trimming cut 7 bases from V and 5 bases from J; bases unmatched to any gene: 3. Germline CDR1 and CDR2: KGHSH and LQKENI. The CDR3 is made up of 12 amino acids. CDR3 DNA: TGTGCCAGCTTGGACAGGGATTATGGCTACACCTTC. Amino acids: CASLDRDYGYTF.

V and J are TRBV6-5 and TRBJ2-1; D might be TRBD1 (5 bases). Germline CDR1 reads MNHEY; CDR2 reads SVGAGI. This CDR3 has 16 residues. V gave up 4 bases and J gave up 3 bases, with 16 bases separating them. The CDR3 DNA is TGTGCCAGCAGTTCGCTCACAGGTCAGCTCTACAATGAGCAGTTCTTC. Translated, it gives CASSSLTGQLYNEQFF.

The chain recombines TRBV20-1 with TRBJ2-1; TRBD2 might be the D (5 bases). The germline V gene encodes CDR1 DFQATT and CDR2 SNEGSKA (reference sequence). The CDR3 has 11 residues. Trimming shortened V by 3 bases and J by 15 bases, and 15 bases separated the two germline ends. The CDR3 sequence is CSARHTPGWFF. In DNA form, the CDR3 reads TGCAGTGCTAGGCACACCCCGGGGTGGTTCTTC.

V is TRBV27 and J is TRBJ2-2; the D gene is possibly TRBD2 (6 bases). Trimming pared 6 bases from V and 7 bases from J, leaving 15 bases between. This CDR3 spans 14 amino acids. CDR1 MNHEY and CDR2 SMNVEV come from the germline V gene (reference sequence). The CDR3 loop reads CASRGLVGGGELFF. The CDR3 nucleotides read TGTGCCAGCAGGGGACTGGTCGGGGGCGGGGAGCTGTTTTTT.